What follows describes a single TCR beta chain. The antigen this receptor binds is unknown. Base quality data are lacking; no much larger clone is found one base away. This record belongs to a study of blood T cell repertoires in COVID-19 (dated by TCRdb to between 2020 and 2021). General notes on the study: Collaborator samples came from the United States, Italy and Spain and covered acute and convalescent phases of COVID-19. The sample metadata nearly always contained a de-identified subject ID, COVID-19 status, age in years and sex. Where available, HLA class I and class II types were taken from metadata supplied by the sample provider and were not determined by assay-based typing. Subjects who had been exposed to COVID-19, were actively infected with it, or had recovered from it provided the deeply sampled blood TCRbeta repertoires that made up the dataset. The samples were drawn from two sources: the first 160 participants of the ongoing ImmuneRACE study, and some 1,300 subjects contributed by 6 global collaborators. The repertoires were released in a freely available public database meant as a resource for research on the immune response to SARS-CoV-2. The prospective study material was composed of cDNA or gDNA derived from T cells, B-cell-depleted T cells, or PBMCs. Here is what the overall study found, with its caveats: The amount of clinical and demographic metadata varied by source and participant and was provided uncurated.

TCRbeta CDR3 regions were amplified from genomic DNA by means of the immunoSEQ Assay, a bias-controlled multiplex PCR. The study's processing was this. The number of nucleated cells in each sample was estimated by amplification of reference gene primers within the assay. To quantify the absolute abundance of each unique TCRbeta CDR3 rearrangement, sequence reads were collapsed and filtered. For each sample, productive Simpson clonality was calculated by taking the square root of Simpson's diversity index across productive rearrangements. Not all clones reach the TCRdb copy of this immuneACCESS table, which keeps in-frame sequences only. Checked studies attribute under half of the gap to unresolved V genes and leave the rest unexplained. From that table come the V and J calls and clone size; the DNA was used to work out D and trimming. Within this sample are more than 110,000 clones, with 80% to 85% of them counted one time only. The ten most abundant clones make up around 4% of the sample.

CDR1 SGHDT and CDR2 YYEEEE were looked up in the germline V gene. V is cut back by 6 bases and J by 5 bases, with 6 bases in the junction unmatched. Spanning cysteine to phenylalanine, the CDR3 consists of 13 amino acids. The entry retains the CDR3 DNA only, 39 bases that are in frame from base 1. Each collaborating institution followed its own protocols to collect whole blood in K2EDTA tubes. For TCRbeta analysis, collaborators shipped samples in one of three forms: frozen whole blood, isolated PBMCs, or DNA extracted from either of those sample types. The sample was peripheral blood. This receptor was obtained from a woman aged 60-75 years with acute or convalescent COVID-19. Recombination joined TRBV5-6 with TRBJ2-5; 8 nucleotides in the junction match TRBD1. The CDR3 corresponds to CASTGGLRETQYF. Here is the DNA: TGTGCCAGCACAGGGGGCCTTCGGGAGACCCAGTACTTC.